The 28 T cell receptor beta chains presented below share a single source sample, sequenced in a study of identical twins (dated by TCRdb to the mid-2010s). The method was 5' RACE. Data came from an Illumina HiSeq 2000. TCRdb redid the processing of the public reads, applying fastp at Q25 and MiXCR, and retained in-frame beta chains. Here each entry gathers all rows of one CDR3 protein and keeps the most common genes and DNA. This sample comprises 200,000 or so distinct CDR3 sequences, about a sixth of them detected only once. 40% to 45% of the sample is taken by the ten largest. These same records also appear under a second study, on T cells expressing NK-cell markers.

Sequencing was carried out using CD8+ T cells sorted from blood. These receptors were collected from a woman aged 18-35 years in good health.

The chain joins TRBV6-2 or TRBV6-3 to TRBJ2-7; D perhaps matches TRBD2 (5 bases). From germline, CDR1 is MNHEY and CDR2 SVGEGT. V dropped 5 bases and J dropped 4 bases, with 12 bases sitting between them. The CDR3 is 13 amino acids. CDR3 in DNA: TGTGCCAGCAGTGCGGGCGGATTTTACGAGCAGTACTTC. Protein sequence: CASSAGGFYEQYF.

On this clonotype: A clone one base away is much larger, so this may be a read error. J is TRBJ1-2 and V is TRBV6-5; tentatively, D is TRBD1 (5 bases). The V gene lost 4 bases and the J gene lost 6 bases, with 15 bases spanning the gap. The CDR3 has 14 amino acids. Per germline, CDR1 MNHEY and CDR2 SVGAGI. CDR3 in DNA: TGTGCCAGCAGTTCCCAGGGCGAATCTGATGGCTACACCTTC. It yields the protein CASSSQGESDGYTF.

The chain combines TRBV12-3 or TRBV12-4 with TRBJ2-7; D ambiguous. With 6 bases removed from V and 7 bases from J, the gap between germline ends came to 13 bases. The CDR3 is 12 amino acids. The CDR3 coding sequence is TGTGCCAGCAGCTACTCCCCGGGTGAGCAGTACTTC. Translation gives CASSYSPGEQYF.

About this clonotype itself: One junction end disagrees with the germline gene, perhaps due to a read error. DNA of the CDR3: TGTGCTAGCAGCCCCGGGGCGTACCAAGAGACCCAGTACTTC. Translation: CASSPGAYQETQYF. This sequence joins TRBV7-7 and TRBJ2-5; perhaps D is TRBD1 or TRBD2 (5 bases each). This CDR3 spans 14 amino acids. Per germline, CDR1 SSHAT and CDR2 FNYEAQ (reference sequence).

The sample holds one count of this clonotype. The CDR3, as DNA: TGCAGTGCTAGAGACAAGGGGAGGGCCAATGAGCAGTTCTTC. Translation: CSARDKGRANEQFF. The chain has TRBV20-1 and TRBJ2-1; 7 bases match TRBD2. This CDR3 is 14 amino acids long. Per germline, CDR1 DFQATT and CDR2 SNEGSKA (reference sequence). V was clipped by 0 bases and J by 6 bases; unmatched bases: 5.

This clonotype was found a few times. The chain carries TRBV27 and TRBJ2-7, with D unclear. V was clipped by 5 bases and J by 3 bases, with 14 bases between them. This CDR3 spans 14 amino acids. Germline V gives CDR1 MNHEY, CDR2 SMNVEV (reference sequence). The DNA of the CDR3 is TGTGCCAGCAGTCCTACGGCCGATAACTACGAGCAGTACTTC. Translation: CASSPTADNYEQYF.

CDR3 sequence (DNA): TGTGCCAGCTCACGAGGGGATTTCCGAACCACTGAAGCTTTCTTT. It encodes CASSRGDFRTTEAFF. The rearrangement uses TRBV18 and TRBJ1-1; tentative D call: TRBD1 (5 bases). The germline gives CDR1 KGHSH, CDR2 LQKENI. The ends were cut back, 4 bases at V and 4 bases at J, with 16 bases in the middle. The CDR3 has 15 amino acids.

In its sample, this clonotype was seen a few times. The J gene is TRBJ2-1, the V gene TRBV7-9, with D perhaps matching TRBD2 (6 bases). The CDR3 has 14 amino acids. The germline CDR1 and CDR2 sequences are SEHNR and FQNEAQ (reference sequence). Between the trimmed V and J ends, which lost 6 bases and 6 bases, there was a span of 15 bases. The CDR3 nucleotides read TGTGCCAGCAGGGGGGAGGTCACGGGCAATGAGCAGTTCTTC. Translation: CASRGEVTGNEQFF.

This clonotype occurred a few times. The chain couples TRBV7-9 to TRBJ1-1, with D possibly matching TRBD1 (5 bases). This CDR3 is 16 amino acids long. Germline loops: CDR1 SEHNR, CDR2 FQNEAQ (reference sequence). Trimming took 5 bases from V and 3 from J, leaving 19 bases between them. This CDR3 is CASSRAPPGVDTEAFF. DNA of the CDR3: TGTGCCAGCAGCCGGGCGCCCCCGGGGGTCGACACTGAAGCTTTCTTT.

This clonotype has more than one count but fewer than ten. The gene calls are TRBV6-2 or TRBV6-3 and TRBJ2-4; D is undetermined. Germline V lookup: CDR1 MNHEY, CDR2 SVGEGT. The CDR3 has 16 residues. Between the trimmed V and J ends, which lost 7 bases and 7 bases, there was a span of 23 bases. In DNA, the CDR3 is TGTGCCAGCACCAGGACCATTAACCCCTCCAGGAACATTCAGTACTTC. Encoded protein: CASTRTINPSRNIQYF.

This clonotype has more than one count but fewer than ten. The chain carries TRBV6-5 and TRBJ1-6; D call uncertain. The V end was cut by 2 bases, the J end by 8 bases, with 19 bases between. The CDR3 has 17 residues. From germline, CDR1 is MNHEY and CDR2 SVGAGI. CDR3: CASSYAPELGRDSPLHF. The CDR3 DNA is TGTGCCAGCAGTTACGCCCCGGAGCTCGGGAGGGATTCACCCCTCCACTTT.

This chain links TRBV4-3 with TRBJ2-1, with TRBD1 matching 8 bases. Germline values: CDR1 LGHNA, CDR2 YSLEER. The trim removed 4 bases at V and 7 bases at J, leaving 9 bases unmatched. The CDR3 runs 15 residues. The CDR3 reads CASSRDQGAWNEQFF. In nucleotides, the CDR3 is TGCGCCAGCAGCCGTGACCAGGGGGCTTGGAATGAGCAGTTCTTC.

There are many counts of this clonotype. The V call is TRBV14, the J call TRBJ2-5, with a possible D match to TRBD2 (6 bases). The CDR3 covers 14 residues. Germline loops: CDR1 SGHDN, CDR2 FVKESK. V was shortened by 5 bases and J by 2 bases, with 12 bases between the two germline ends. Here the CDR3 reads CASSFRTTQETQYF. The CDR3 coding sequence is TGTGCCAGCAGCTTTCGGACTACTCAAGAGACCCAGTACTTC.

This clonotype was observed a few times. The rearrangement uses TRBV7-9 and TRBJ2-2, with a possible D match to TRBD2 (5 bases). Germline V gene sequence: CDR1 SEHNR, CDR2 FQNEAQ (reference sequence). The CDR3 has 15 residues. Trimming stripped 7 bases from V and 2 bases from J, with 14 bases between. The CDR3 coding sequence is TGTGCCAGCACACCCCGGGAAGGAAACACCGGGGAGCTGTTTTTT. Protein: CASTPREGNTGELFF. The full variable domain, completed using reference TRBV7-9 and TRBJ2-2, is DTGVSQNPRHKITKRGQNVTFRCDPISEHNRLYWYRQTLGQGPEFLTYFQNEAQLEKSRLLSDRFSAERPKGSFSTLEIQRTEQGDSAMYLCASTPREGNTGELFFGEGSRLTVL.

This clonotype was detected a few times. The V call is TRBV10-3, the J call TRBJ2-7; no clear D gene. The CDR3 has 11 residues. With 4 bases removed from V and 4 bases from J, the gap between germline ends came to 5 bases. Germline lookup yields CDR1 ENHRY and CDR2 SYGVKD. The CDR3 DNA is TGTGCCATCAGTGCCGGGTACGAGCAGTACTTC. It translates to CAISAGYEQYF.

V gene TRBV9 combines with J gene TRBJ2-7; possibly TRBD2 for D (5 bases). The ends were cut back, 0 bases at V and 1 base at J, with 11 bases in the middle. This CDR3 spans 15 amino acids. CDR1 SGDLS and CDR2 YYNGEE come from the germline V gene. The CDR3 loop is CASSVGGAVSYEQYF. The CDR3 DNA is TGTGCCAGCAGCGTAGGGGGAGCGGTGTCCTACGAGCAGTACTTC.

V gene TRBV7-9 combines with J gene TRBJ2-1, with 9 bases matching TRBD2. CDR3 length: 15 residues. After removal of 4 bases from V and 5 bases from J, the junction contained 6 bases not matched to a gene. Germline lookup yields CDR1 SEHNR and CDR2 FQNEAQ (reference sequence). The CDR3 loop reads CASSSRGLADNEQFF. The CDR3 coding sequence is TGTGCCAGCAGCTCCAGGGGACTAGCAGACAATGAGCAGTTCTTC.

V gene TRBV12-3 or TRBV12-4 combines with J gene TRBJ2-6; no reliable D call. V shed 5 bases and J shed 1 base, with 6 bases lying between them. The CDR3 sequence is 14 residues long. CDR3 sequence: CASSGISGANVLTF. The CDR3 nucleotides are TGTGCCAGCAGTGGGATATCTGGGGCCAACGTCCTGACTTTC.

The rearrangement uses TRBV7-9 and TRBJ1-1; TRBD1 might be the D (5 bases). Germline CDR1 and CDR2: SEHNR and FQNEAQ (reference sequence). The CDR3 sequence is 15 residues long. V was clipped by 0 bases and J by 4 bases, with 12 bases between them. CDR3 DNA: TGTGCCAGCAGCTTAGCAGGATCAGGGCCCACTGAAGCTTTCTTT. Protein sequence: CASSLAGSGPTEAFF.

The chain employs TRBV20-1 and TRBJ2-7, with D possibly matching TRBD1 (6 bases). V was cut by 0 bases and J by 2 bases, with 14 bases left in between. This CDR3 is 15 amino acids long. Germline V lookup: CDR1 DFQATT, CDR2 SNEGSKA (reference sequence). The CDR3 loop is CSARDRKQGTYEQYF. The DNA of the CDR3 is TGCAGTGCTAGAGATCGAAAACAGGGCACCTACGAGCAGTACTTC.

The chain's CDR3 is CASSYLGAPGGPEQYF. DNA of the CDR3: TGTGCCAGCAGTTACTTAGGGGCGCCGGGGGGGCCCGAGCAGTACTTC. The rearrangement joins TRBV6-5 to TRBJ2-7; 8 nucleotides match TRBD2. This CDR3 has 16 amino acids. Germline CDR1 reads MNHEY; CDR2 reads SVGAGI. J lost 6 bases, V lost 1 base, and 11 bases had no gene match.

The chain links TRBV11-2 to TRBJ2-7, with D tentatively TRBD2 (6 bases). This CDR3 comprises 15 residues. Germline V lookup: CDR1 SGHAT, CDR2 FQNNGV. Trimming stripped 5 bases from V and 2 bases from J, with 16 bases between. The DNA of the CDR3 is TGTGCCAGCAGCCCGAAACCGGGGGTTCCCTACGAGCAGTACTTC. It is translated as CASSPKPGVPYEQYF.

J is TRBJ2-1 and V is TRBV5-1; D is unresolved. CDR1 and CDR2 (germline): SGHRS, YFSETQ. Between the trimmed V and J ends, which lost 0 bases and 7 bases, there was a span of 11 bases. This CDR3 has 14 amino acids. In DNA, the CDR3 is TGCGCCAGCAGCTTGGGTGGGTTATTGAATGAGCAGTTCTTC. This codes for CASSLGGLLNEQFF.

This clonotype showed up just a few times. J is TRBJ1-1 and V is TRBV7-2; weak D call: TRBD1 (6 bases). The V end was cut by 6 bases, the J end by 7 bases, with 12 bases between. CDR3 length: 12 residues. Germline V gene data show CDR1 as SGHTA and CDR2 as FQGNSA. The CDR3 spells CASSIGGLEAFF. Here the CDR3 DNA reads TGTGCCAGCAGTATTGGGGGGCTTGAAGCTTTCTTT.

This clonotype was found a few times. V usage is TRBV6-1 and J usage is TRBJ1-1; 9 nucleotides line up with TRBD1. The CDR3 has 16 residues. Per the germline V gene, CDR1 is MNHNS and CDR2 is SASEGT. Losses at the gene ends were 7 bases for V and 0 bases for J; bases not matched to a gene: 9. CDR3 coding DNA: TGTGCCAGCACAACCGGGACAGGGAGACTGAACACTGAAGCTTTCTTT. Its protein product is CASTTGTGRLNTEAFF.

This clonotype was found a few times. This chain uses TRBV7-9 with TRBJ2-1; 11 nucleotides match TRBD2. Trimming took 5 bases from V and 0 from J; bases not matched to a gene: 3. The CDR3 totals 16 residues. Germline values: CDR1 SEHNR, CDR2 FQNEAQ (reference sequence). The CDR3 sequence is CASSHTSGSSYNEQFF. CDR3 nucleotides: TGTGCCAGCAGCCATACTAGCGGGAGCTCCTACAATGAGCAGTTCTTC.

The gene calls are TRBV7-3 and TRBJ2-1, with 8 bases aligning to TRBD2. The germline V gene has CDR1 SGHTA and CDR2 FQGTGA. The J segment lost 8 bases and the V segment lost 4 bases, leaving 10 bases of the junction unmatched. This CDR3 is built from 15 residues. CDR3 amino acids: CASSSGTGGPDEQFF. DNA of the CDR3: TGTGCCAGCAGCTCCGGGACGGGGGGGCCCGATGAGCAGTTCTTC.

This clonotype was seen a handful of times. The chain's CDR3 is CAIMGESLDEQFF. The CDR3 bases are TGTGCCATCATGGGGGAGTCCCTGGATGAGCAGTTCTTC. This sequence joins TRBV10-3 and TRBJ2-1; perhaps D is TRBD1 or TRBD2 (5 bases each). Germline CDR1 reads ENHRY; CDR2 reads SYGVKD. Trimming pared 7 bases from V and 8 bases from J, leaving 15 bases between. The CDR3 contains 13 residues.